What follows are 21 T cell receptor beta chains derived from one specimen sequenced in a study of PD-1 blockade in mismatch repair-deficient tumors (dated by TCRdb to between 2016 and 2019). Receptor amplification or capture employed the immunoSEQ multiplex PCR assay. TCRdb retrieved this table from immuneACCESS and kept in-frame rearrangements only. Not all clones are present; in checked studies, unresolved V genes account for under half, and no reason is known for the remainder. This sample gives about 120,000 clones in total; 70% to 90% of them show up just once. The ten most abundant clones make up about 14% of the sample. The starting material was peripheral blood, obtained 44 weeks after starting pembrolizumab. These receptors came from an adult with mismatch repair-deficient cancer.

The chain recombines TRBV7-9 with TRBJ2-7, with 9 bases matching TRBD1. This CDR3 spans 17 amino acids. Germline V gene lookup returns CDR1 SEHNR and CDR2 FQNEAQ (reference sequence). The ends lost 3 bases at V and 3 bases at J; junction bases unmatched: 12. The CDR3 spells CASSFHLTGTGIYEQYF. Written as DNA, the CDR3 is TGTGCCAGCAGCTTTCATCTAACCGGGACAGGGATCTACGAGCAGTACTTC.

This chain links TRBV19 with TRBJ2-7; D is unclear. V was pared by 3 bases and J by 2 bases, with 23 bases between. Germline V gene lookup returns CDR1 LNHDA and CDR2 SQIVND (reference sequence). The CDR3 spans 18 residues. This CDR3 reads CASSISLVSSHYTYEQYF. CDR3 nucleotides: TGTGCCAGTAGTATCTCCCTGGTTAGCTCACATTACACCTACGAGCAGTACTTC.

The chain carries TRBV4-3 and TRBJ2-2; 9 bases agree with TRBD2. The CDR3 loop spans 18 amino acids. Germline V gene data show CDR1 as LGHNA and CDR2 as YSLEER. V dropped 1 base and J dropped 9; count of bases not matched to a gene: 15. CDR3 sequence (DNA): TGCGCCAGCAGCCAAGTGGGTTATAGCGGGAGAAAAGGCAGGGAGCTGTTTTTT. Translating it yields CASSQVGYSGRKGRELFF.

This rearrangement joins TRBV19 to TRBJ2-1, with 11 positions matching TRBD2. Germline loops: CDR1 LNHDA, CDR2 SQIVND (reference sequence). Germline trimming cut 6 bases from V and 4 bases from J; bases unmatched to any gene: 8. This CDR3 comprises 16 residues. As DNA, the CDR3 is TGTGCCAGTAGGGGGGGACTAGCGGCAATTTACAATGAGCAGTTCTTC. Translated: CASRGGLAAIYNEQFF.

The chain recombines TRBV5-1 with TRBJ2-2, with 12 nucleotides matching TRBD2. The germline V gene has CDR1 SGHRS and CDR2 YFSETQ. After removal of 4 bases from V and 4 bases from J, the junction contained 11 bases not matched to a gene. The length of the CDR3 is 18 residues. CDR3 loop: CASSLTSGRSWFTGELFF. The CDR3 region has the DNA TGCGCCAGCAGCCTTACTAGCGGGAGGTCCTGGTTCACCGGGGAGCTGTTTTTT.

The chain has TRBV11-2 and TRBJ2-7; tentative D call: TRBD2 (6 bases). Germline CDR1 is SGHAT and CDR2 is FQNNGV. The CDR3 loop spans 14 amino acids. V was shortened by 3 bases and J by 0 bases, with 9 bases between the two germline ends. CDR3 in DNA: TGTGCCAGCAGCTTGGGGGGTTACTCCTACGAGCAGTACTTC. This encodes CASSLGGYSYEQYF.

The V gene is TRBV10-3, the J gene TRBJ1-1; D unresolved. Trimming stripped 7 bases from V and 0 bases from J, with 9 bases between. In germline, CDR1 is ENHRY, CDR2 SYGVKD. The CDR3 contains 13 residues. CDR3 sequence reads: CAITGSLNTEAFF. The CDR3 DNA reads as TGTGCCATCACCGGGAGCCTGAACACTGAAGCTTTCTTT.

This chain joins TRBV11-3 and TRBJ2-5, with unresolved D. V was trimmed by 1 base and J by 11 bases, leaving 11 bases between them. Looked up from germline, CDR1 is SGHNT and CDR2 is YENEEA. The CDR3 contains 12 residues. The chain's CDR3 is CASSLVGLEQYF. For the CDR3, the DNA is TGTGCCAGCAGCTTAGTAGGTCTAGAGCAGTACTTC.

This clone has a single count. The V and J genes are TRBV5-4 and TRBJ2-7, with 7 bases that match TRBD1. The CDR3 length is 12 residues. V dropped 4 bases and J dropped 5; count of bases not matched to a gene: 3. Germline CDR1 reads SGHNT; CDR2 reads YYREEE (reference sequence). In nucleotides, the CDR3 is TGTGCCAGCAGCCCGACAGGGAACGAGCAGTACTTC. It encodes CASSPTGNEQYF.

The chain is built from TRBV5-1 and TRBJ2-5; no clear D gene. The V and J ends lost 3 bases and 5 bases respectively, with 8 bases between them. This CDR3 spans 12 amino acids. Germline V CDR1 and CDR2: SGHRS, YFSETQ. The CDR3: CASSSFRETQYF. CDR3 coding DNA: TGCGCCAGCAGCTCTTTCCGTGAGACCCAGTACTTC.

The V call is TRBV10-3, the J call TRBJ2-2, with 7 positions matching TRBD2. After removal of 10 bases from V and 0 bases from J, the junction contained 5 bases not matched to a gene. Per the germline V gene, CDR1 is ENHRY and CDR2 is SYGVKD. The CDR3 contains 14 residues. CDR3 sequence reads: CASALAANTGELFF. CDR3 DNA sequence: TGTGCCAGCGCGCTAGCGGCGAACACCGGGGAGCTGTTTTTT.

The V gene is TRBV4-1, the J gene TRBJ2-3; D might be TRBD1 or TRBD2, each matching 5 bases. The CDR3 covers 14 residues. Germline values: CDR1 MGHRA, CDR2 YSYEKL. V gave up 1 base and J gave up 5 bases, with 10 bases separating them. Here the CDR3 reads CASSQVRGGDTQYF. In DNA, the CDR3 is TGCGCCAGCAGCCAAGTTCGGGGCGGAGATACGCAGTATTTT.

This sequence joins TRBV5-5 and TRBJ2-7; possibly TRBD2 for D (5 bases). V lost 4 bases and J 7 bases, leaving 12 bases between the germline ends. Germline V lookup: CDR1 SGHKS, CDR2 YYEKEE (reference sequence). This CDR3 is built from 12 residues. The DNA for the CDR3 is TGTGCCAGCAGCCGTGAGGCGGGTGAGCAGTACTTC. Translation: CASSREAGEQYF.

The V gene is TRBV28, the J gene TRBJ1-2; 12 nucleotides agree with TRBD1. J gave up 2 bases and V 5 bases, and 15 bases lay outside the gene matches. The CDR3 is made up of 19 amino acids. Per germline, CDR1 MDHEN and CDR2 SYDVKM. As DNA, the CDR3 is TGTGCCAGCAGTACCGGGGGACAGGGGGCCGGAAGGTGGAACTATGGCTACACCTTC. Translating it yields CASSTGGQGAGRWNYGYTF.

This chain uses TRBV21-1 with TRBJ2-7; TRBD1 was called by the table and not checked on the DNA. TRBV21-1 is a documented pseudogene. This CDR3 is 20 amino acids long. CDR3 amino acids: CASSTRTGALAGPIIYEQYF. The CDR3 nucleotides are TGTGCCAGCAGCACTCGGACAGGGGCGCTCGCGGGTCCCATCATCTACGAGCAGTACTTC.

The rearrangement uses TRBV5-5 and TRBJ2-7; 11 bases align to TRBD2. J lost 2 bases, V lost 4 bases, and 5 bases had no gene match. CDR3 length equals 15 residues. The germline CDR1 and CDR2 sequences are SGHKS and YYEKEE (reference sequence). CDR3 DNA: TGTGCCAGCAGCCCCCATAGCGGGAGGGCCTACGAGCAGTACTTC. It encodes CASSPHSGRAYEQYF.

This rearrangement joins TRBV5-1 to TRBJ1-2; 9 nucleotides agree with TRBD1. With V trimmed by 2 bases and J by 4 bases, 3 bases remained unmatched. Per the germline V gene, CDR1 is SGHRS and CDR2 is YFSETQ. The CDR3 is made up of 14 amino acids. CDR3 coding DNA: TGCGCCAGCAGCTTCGGACAGGGGTTCTATGGCTACACCTTC. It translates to CASSFGQGFYGYTF.

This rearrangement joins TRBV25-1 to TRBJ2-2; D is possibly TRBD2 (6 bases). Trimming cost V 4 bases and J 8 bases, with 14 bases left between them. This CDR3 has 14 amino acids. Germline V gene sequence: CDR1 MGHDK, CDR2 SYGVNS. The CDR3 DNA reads TGTGCCAGCAGTGGATCTAGCGCGGGGGGGGAGCTGTTTTTT. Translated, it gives CASSGSSAGGELFF.

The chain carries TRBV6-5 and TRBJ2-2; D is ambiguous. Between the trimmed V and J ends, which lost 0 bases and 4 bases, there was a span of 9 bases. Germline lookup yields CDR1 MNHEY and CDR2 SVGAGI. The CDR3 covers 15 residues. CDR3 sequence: CASSYSKPGTGELFF. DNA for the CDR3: TGTGCCAGCAGTTACTCGAAACCGGGCACCGGGGAGCTGTTTTTT.

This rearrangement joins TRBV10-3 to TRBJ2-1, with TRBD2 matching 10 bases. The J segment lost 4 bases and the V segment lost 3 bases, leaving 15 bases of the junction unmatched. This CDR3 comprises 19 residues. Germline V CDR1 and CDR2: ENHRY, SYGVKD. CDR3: CAISERSGRDPGRYNEQFF. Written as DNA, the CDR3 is TGTGCCATCAGTGAAAGGAGCGGGAGGGACCCCGGAAGATACAATGAGCAGTTCTTC.

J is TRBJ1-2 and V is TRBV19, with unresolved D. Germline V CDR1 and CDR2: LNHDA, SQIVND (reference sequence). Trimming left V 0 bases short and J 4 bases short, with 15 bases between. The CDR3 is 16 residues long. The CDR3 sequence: CASSIDSGADGYGYTF. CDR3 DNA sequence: TGTGCCAGTAGTATAGATTCAGGCGCGGACGGCTATGGCTACACCTTC.